The 11 T cell receptor beta chains below all came from one sample that was sequenced in a study of cytomegalovirus exposure and HLA in healthy donors. Primers: 60 Vbeta forward and 13 Jbeta reverse. Sequencing was performed with immunoSEQ multiplex PCR; in TCRdb, only in-frame clones are kept and a portion is missing. The sample carries roughly 190,000 clones, roughly 77% recorded once. Sequencing was carried out using PBMCs. These receptors were taken from a woman aged 30 to 39 in good health and CMV-seropositive.

The chain has TRBV2 and TRBJ2-4; 7 bases are shared with TRBD1. CDR3 length equals 13 residues. In germline, CDR1 is SNHLY, CDR2 FYNNEI. The V and J ends lost 1 base and 6 bases, in that order; junction bases with no gene match: 0. The CDR3 coding sequence is TGTGCCAGCAGTGAAGGGACAGGAAACATTCAGTACTTC. It specifies CASSEGTGNIQYF.

The chain links TRBV4-1 to TRBJ2-3; D is unclear. V was pared by 1 base and J by 2 bases, with 10 bases between. Germline lookup yields CDR1 MGHRA and CDR2 YSYEKL. The CDR3 consists of 15 residues. The chain's CDR3 is CASSQVKEATDTQYF. In DNA form, the CDR3 reads TGCGCCAGCAGCCAAGTTAAAGAGGCCACAGATACGCAGTATTTT.

This clone is a singleton in its sample. CDR3 loop: CASSLGSDGYNEQFF. CDR3 sequence (DNA): TGCGCCAGCAGCTTGGGAAGCGACGGGTACAATGAGCAGTTCTTC. This chain uses TRBV5-1 with TRBJ2-1; D remains unclear. V lost 0 bases and J lost 4, with 11 bases in between. Germline V gene sequence: CDR1 SGHRS, CDR2 YFSETQ. CDR3 size: 15 residues. The full variable domain, its missing parts supplied by reference TRBV5-1 and TRBJ2-1, is KAGVTQTPRYLIKTRGQQVTLSCSPISGHRSVSWYQQTPGQGLQFLFEYFSETQRNKGNFPGRFSGRQFSNSRSEMNVSTLELGDSALYLCASSLGSDGYNEQFFGPGTRLTVL.

The CDR3 region has the DNA TGTGCCAGCGGGGACAGGTCCAATCAGCCCCAGCATTTT. Amino acid sequence: CASGDRSNQPQHF. J is TRBJ1-5 and V is TRBV19; 8 bases agree with TRBD1. The CDR3 is made up of 13 amino acids. The V gene's germline CDR1 is LNHDA and CDR2 SQIVND (reference sequence). V was pared by 9 bases and J by 3 bases, with 4 bases of the junction left unmatched.

The gene calls are TRBV19 and TRBJ1-4; 7 bases match TRBD1. Unmatched junction bases numbered 3, after V lost 1 base and J lost 4 bases. The CDR3 runs to 15 residues. Germline CDR1 is LNHDA and CDR2 is SQIVND (reference sequence). CDR3 sequence: CASSIATGVNEKLFF. The CDR3 nucleotides read TGTGCCAGTAGTATAGCCACAGGGGTTAATGAAAAACTGTTTTTT.

This clone appeared a single time. The chain recombines TRBV28 with TRBJ1-1, with 10 positions matching TRBD1. V was pared by 3 bases and J by 6 bases, with 7 bases of the junction left unmatched. The CDR3 runs to 15 residues. The germline V gene has CDR1 MDHEN and CDR2 SYDVKM. The CDR3, as DNA: TGTGCCAGCAGTTTTTACCGGGACAGGGGCGCTGAAGCTTTCTTT. This translates into CASSFYRDRGAEAFF.

The CDR3 nucleotides read TGTGCCAGCAGTGAAATTCGAGGGATGGTTACCAAAAACATTCAGTACTTC. As protein: CASSEIRGMVTKNIQYF. The chain uses TRBV2 and TRBJ2-4, with D perhaps TRBD2 (5 bases). V lost 2 bases, J lost 2 bases, and 16 bases lay in between. This CDR3 has 17 amino acids. Germline V gives CDR1 SNHLY, CDR2 FYNNEI. Filled out from reference TRBV2 and TRBJ2-4, the complete variable domain reads EPEVTQTPSHQVTQMGQEVILRCVPISNHLYFYWYRQILGQKVEFLVSFYNNEISEKSEIFDDQFSVERPDGSNFTLKIRSTKLEDSAMYFCASSEIRGMVTKNIQYFGAGTRLSVL.

This chain uses TRBV5-1 with TRBJ2-1; 10 bases align to TRBD2. Looked up from germline, CDR1 is SGHRS and CDR2 is YFSETQ. J gave up 8 bases and V 0 bases, and 5 bases lay outside the gene matches. The CDR3 is 15 residues long. CDR3 amino acids: CASSLALAGVDEQFF. The CDR3 bases are TGCGCCAGCAGCTTGGCTCTAGCGGGAGTTGATGAGCAGTTCTTC.

J is TRBJ1-1 and V is TRBV5-8; D remains unclear. Germline V lookup: CDR1 SGHTS, CDR2 YDEGEE. The germline V and J ends were trimmed by 0 bases and 5 bases, with 5 bases remaining between them. The CDR3 extends over 12 amino acids. This CDR3 is CASSLGVTEAFF. The CDR3 DNA is TGTGCCAGCAGCTTGGGCGTGACTGAAGCTTTCTTT.

A remark on this clone: The sample carries other DNA sequences with the same CDR3. The chain has TRBV7-9 and TRBJ2-7; D possibly corresponds to TRBD2 (5 bases). The CDR3 has 13 residues. The V gene lost 1 base and the J gene lost 5 bases, with 9 bases spanning the gap. Per germline, CDR1 SEHNR and CDR2 FQNEAQ (reference sequence). The CDR3 DNA follows: TGTGCCAGCAGCTTAGATTCGGGAAACGAGCAGTACTTC. Its translation: CASSLDSGNEQYF.

The chain joins TRBV5-8 to TRBJ1-5; possible D gene TRBD1, 6 bases. The V end lost 2 bases, the J end lost 2 bases, and 20 bases lay between the germline ends. The CDR3 contains 18 residues. Germline CDR1 SGHTS, CDR2 YDEGEE. In DNA form, the CDR3 reads TGTGCCAGCAGCTTACCGACAGTCGGTGAGGGGGGCAATCAGCCCCAGCATTTT. Its protein is CASSLPTVGEGGNQPQHF. The full variable domain, completed using reference TRBV5-8 and TRBJ1-5, is EAGVTQSPTHLIKTRGQQATLRCSPISGHTSVYWYQQALGLGLQFLLWYDEGEERNRGNFPPRFSGRQFPNYSSELNVNALELEDSALYLCASSLPTVGEGGNQPQHFGDGTRLSIL.